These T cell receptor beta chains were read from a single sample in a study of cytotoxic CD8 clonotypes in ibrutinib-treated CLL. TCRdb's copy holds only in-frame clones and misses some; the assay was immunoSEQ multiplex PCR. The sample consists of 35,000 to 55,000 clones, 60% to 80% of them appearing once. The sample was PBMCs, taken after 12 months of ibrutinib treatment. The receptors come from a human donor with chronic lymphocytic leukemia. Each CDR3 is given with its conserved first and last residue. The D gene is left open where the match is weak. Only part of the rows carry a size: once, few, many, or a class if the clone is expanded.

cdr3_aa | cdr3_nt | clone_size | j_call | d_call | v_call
CASSKGAADTQYF | TGTGCCAGCAGTAAGGGGGCTGCGGACACCCAGTACTTC | - | TRBJ2-5 | TRBD1 | TRBV7-9
CASSLGGTEDGYTF | TGCGCCAGCAGCTTGGGGGGGACAGAGGATGGCTACACCTTC | once | TRBJ1-2 | TRBD1 | TRBV5-1
CASSFEPVSSYNEQFF | TGTGCCAGCAGCTTTGAACCTGTGAGCTCCTACAATGAGCAGTTCTTC | - | TRBJ2-1 | - | TRBV7-3
CASSIKAAGPSYEQYF | TGTGCCAGTAGTATTAAGGCGGCGGGGCCCTCCTACGAGCAGTACTTC | - | TRBJ2-7 | - | TRBV19
CASSEVSPYEQYF | TGTGCCAGCAGTGAGGTCAGCCCCTACGAGCAGTACTTC | - | TRBJ2-7 | - | TRBV6-1
CARTEQGGDYGYTF | TGTGCCAGGACCGAACAAGGGGGGGACTATGGCTACACCTTC | - | TRBJ1-2 | - | TRBV7-9
CASSLAAGGRSEQYF | TGTGCCAGCAGCTTAGCGGCGGGGGGACGGAGCGAGCAGTACTTC | - | TRBJ2-7 | TRBD2 | TRBV7-9
CASSLVPETYGYTF | TGTGCCAGCAGCTTAGTCCCGGAAACTTATGGCTACACCTTC | - | TRBJ1-2 | - | TRBV7-2
CASSLRGSQYF | TGTGCCAGCAGCCTAAGAGGGTCGCAGTATTTT | - | TRBJ2-3 | - | TRBV7-3
CASRRQGVNTIYF | TGTGCCAGCAGGCGACAGGGTGTAAACACCATATATTTT | - | TRBJ1-3 | TRBD1 | TRBV6-5